The 9 T cell receptor beta chains below all came from one sample that was sequenced in a study of spatial heterogeneity in lung cancer (dated by TCRdb to about 2019). On the study overall, not on this receptor specifically: The tumor nonsynonymous mutation count correlated with the number of expanded intratumoral alpha and beta TCRs.

The time point label for this specimen denotes: sample taken at primary tumor resection. Antigen specificity for these receptors is unknown. Library preparation used 5' RACE. Sequencing was carried out with a NextSeq 500. TCRdb ran its own pipeline on the public reads, namely fastp trimming at Q25 and MiXCR clone calling, and kept in-frame beta chains. Rows are unified per CDR3 protein, each entry keeping the most common DNA and genes. The table for this sample lists under 15,000 distinct CDR3 sequences; approximately 5% of them were counted only once. 36% of the sample comes from the top ten. The sequencing used lung tumor tissue, collected at surgery. These receptors came from a male donor with early-stage non-small cell lung cancer.

The table lists this clonotype with many counts. The genes are TRBV11-3 and TRBJ2-3, with 7 nucleotides matching TRBD1. The CDR3 runs to 16 residues. With 5 bases clipped from V and 0 bases from J, the junction kept 8 bases outside the gene matches. The germline V gene has CDR1 SGHNT and CDR2 YENEEA. CDR3 nucleotides: TGTGCCAGCAGCGCTACAGGGGTTGCTAGCACAGATACGCAGTATTTT. Encoded protein: CASSATGVASTDTQYF.

This clonotype was seen many times. The genes are TRBV6-1 and TRBJ1-6, with 7 bases aligning to TRBD1. The CDR3 length is 16 residues. CDR1 MNHNS and CDR2 SASEGT come from the germline V gene. The ends lost 3 bases at V and 4 bases at J; junction bases unmatched: 6. In DNA form, the CDR3 reads TGTGCCAGCAGTGAGCTCCCGGGACAGTATAATTCACCCCTCCACTTT. Translated: CASSELPGQYNSPLHF.

The gene calls are TRBV27 and TRBJ1-3, with D tentatively TRBD1 (6 bases). The germline V and J ends were trimmed by 6 bases and 0 bases, with 12 bases remaining between them. Germline CDR1 and CDR2: MNHEY and SMNVEV (reference sequence). The CDR3 is 15 residues long. In DNA, the CDR3 is TGTGCCAGCAGCCCGCAGGGGTCCTCTGGAAACACCATATATTTT. It yields the protein CASSPQGSSGNTIYF.

This clonotype was picked up many times. The V and J genes are TRBV6-2 or TRBV6-3 and TRBJ2-7, with 10 bases lining up with TRBD1. The ends lost 6 bases at V and 3 bases at J; junction bases unmatched: 8. Germline values: CDR1 MNHEY, CDR2 SVGEGT. This CDR3 is 15 amino acids long. The CDR3 sequence: CASRDGQGGRYEQYV. The CDR3 DNA follows: TGTGCCAGCAGGGACGGACAGGGGGGCCGCTACGAGCAGTACGTC.

Many counts were recorded for this clonotype. At one end, the junction sequence differs from germline, possibly due to a read error. The rearrangement links TRBV6-2 or TRBV6-3 to TRBJ1-5; tentative D call: TRBD1 (6 bases). Germline CDR1 is MNHEY and CDR2 is SVGEGT. The CDR3 loop spans 15 amino acids. CDR3 residues: CASSLGAQGNQPQHF. DNA for the CDR3: TGTGCCAGCAGTCTCGGGGCACAGGGCAACCAGCCCCAGCATTTT.

This clonotype was seen at least ten times. This chain links TRBV4-3 with TRBJ2-1; D is undetermined. V dropped 0 bases and J dropped 2 bases, with 8 bases sitting between them. This CDR3 is built from 15 residues. Germline V CDR1 and CDR2: LGHNA, YSLEER. The CDR3: CASSQDTGAYNEQFF. In DNA, the CDR3 is TGCGCCAGCAGCCAAGATACGGGTGCCTACAATGAGCAGTTCTTC.

The V gene is TRBV6-6, the J gene TRBJ2-7, with D unclear. CDR1 is MNHNY and CDR2 is SVGAGI in the germline V gene (reference sequence). V was shortened by 4 bases and J by 5 bases, with 12 bases between the two germline ends. The CDR3 extends over 13 amino acids. DNA of the CDR3: TGTGCCAGCAGTTTGGAAGGCTTAGACGAGCAGTACGTC. Amino acid sequence: CASSLEGLDEQYV.

This clonotype was seen ten or more times. The CDR3 protein is CSARASGRDTGELFF. CDR3 in DNA: TGCAGTGCTAGAGCAAGTGGGAGAGATACCGGGGAGCTGTTTTTT. V is TRBV20-1 and J is TRBJ2-2; perhaps TRBD2 as D (5 bases). Between the trimmed V and J ends, which lost 1 base and 5 bases, there was a span of 14 bases. Germline assignment: CDR1 DFQATT and CDR2 SNEGSKA (reference sequence). The CDR3 has 15 residues.

This clonotype was counted many times. The chain links TRBV14 to TRBJ1-4; no reliable D call. Trimming shortened V by 3 bases and J by 7 bases, and 9 bases separated the two germline ends. CDR1 SGHDN and CDR2 FVKESK come from the germline V gene. This CDR3 is 13 amino acids long. The CDR3 coding sequence is TGTGCCAGCAGCCACCTCCCTGGTGAAAAACTGTTTTTT. Its translation: CASSHLPGEKLFF.